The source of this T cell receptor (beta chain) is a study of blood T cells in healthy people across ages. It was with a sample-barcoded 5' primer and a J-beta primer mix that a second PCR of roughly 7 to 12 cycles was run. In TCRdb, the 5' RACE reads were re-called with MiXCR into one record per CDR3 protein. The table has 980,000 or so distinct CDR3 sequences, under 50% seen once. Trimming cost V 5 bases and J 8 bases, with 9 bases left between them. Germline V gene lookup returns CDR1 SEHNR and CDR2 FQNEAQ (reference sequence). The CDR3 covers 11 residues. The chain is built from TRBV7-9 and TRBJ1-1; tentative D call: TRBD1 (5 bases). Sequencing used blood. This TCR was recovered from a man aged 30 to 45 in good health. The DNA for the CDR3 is TGTGCCAGCAGCCGGACAAACGAAGCTTTCTTT. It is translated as CASSRTNEAFF.